This entry is about one TCR beta chain. The V end lost 5 bases, the J end lost 5 bases, and 12 bases lay between the germline ends. Germline assignment: CDR1 SQVTM and CDR2 ANQGSEA. The CDR3 is 13 amino acids. The sample originates from a study of blood T cell repertoires in COVID-19. Study-level information: Nucleic acid was either cDNA or gDNA, and it came from T cells, B-cell-depleted T cells, or PBMCs.

The assay was immunoSEQ multiplex PCR, and TCRdb's table has in-frame clones only and misses some. The table has hundreds of thousands of clones, 75% to 90% seen once; the top ten hold roughly 6%. The chain combines TRBV29-1 with TRBJ1-4; no definite D call. The receptor comes from a woman aged 45-59 years with COVID-19, enrolled during active disease. Sample: peripheral blood. Here the CDR3 reads CSVKVQRNEKLFF. The CDR3 DNA follows: TGCAGCGTTAAAGTCCAGCGGAATGAAAAACTGTTTTTT.